This is a list of T cell receptor beta chains from one sample in a study of T cell clonotyping in hematopoietic cell transplantation. TCRdb's table, derived via immunoSEQ multiplex PCR, lists solely in-frame clones and lacks some. The table lists tens of thousands of clones, 80% to 95% of them singletons. Specimen: PBMCs, collected 100 days after allogeneic stem cell transplant. These receptors originate from a female patient aged 45-60 years who had an allogeneic stem cell transplant from a related donor, so the T cells may come from the graft donor. Some clones in this sample may be carry-over from other donors' samples. CDR3s include the opening cysteine and the closing phenylalanine or tryptophan. A D gene is named only where the DNA matches it firmly. Size is omitted from some rows. Given values are once, few, many or a class for expanded clones.

TGCAGTGCTACAGGGAATACTGGCTACACCTTC	CSATGNTGYTF	TRBJ1-2	-	TRBV20-1	-
TGTGCCAGCAGTGATATCGGGAGCACAGATACGCAGTATTTT	CASSDIGSTDTQYF	TRBJ2-3	-	TRBV2	-
TGTGCCAGCAGTGAATATGCAGGGGGCACAGATACGCAGTATTTT	CASSEYAGGTDTQYF	TRBJ2-3	-	TRBV25-1	-
TGTGCCAGCACCTTCCTGAGGGACGAGCAGTACTTC	CASTFLRDEQYF	TRBJ2-7	-	TRBV11-2	-
TGTGCCAGCAGCGACTATAATTCACCCCTCCACTTT	CASSDYNSPLHF	TRBJ1-6	-	TRBV7-9	-
TGTGCCAGCCGATTTTCGGCGGGGAATTCACCCCTCCACTTT	CASRFSAGNSPLHF	TRBJ1-6	-	TRBV25-1	few
TGTGCCAGCAGCGGCCAGATCAGGCAATTGGAGACCCAGTACTTC	CASSGQIRQLETQYF	TRBJ2-5	-	TRBV7-9	once
TGTGCCAGCAGCGAAGCCCCCAGGGGGAGGGGAGATACGCAGTATTTT	CASSEAPRGRGDTQYF	TRBJ2-3	-	TRBV11-2	few
TGTGCCAGCAGCAACGATCAGCCCCAGCATTTT	CASSNDQPQHF	TRBJ1-5	-	TRBV2	-
TGTGCCAGTAGTATAGGGACAGGGCTCTCGCTGGAGCATTTT	CASSIGTGLSLEHF	TRBJ1-5	TRBD1	TRBV19	-
TGTGCCAGCAGTCTTCGGACAGACACTGAAGCTTTCTTT	CASSLRTDTEAFF	TRBJ1-1	-	TRBV27	once
TGTGCCTGGAGTGTAGCCGAGTTGGATGGCTACACCTTC	CAWSVAELDGYTF	TRBJ1-2	-	TRBV30	-
TGTGCCAGCAGTTTGGTGGGGACAGGGTACAATGAGCAGTTCTTC	CASSLVGTGYNEQFF	TRBJ2-1	TRBD1	TRBV27	-
TGTGCCAGCAGTGAAGAAACCGGGGGGTACAATGAGCAGTTCTTC	CASSEETGGYNEQFF	TRBJ2-1	TRBD2	TRBV2	-
TGTGCCAGCAGCTTAGCGGGGGGGCAGGGGAATTCACCCCTCCACTTT	CASSLAGGQGNSPLHF	TRBJ1-6	-	TRBV7-9	-
TGTGCCAGCAGCGTGGGACAGACCTACGAGCAGTACTTC	CASSVGQTYEQYF	TRBJ2-7	TRBD1	TRBV7-2	-
TGTGCCTCCCCCGGAGGGGTTAGAGGGCCCCAGCATTTT	CASPGGVRGPQHF	TRBJ1-5	-	TRBV6-7	once
TGTGCCAGCAGCGCCAACTACGGGAAACTCAGGACAGATACGCAGTATTTT	CASSANYGKLRTDTQYF	TRBJ2-3	-	TRBV7-9	-
TGCGCCAGCAGCTTGCAGGAAATCTCCTACGAGCAGTACTTC	CASSLQEISYEQYF	TRBJ2-7	-	TRBV5-1	-
TGTGCCAGCAGCTCCGACGAGGGGTCCATGAACACTGAAGCTTTCTTT	CASSSDEGSMNTEAFF	TRBJ1-1	-	TRBV5-4	-
TGTGCCAGCAATGGGGGGGCGAGCAATCAGCCCCAGCATTTT	CASNGGASNQPQHF	TRBJ1-5	-	TRBV6-1	-
TGTGCCAGCAGTCCAGGGGGCTTTTCCATCTACGAGCAGTACTTC	CASSPGGFSIYEQYF	TRBJ2-7	TRBD1	TRBV2	-
TGTGCCAGCAGTGAAGGACAGGGCCACCTTTGGGAGCAGTACTTC	CASSEGQGHLWEQYF	TRBJ2-7	TRBD1	TRBV6-1	-
TGTGCCAGTAGTATTCGGGAGAACTACGAGCAGTACTTC	CASSIRENYEQYF	TRBJ2-7	-	TRBV19	-
TGTGCCAGCAGCCCAAAGTCGACAGGGTCCGGAGATTTTTATGGCTACACCTTC	CASSPKSTGSGDFYGYTF	TRBJ1-2	TRBD1	TRBV5-5	-
TGTGCCATCCAGCACAGTAGGAGTGAAGCTTTCTTT	CAIQHSRSEAFF	TRBJ1-1	-	TRBV19	-
TGTGCCAGTAGTATCCTCGGGGGTTCGGTGATGGGGGATACGCAGTATTTT	CASSILGGSVMGDTQYF	TRBJ2-3	-	TRBV19	once
TGTGCCAGCAGCTCAGTAGCGGGACGCACCTCCTACGAGCAGTACTTC	CASSSVAGRTSYEQYF	TRBJ2-7	TRBD2	TRBV7-2	-
TGCGCCAGCAGTCAACTGTACCCAGGCAGGACCTACGAGCAGTACTTC	CASSQLYPGRTYEQYF	TRBJ2-7	-	TRBV23-1	once
TGTGCCAGCAGCTATGGGGGGCCTTCCTACGAGCAGTACTTC	CASSYGGPSYEQYF	TRBJ2-7	-	TRBV7-9	-
TGTGCCAGCAGTGAATCGATGCAGGGAGGCGGGGAGCTGTTTTTT	CASSESMQGGGELFF	TRBJ2-2	-	TRBV25-1	-
TGTGCCAGCAGTAAGGGGGCGGGGGTCTACGAGCAGTACTTC	CASSKGAGVYEQYF	TRBJ2-7	-	TRBV28	-
TGCGCCAGCAGCCAAGGGACAGGGGGCTTAGGGGAGCAGTACTTC	CASSQGTGGLGEQYF	TRBJ2-7	TRBD1	TRBV4-1	-
TGCGCCAGCAGCTTGGAACTGGGCACAGATACGCAGTATTTT	CASSLELGTDTQYF	TRBJ2-3	-	TRBV5-1	-
TGTGCCAGCAGCTTAGTCGGACAGGGCACAGATACGCAGTATTTT	CASSLVGQGTDTQYF	TRBJ2-3	TRBD1	TRBV13	-
TGTGCCAGCAGCTCTGGACAGGTCTATGGCTACACCTTC	CASSSGQVYGYTF	TRBJ1-2	TRBD1	TRBV5-6	-
TGTGCCAGCAGCGCGGACCTGACAGAGCTTGAAGCTTTCTTT	CASSADLTELEAFF	TRBJ1-1	-	TRBV5-4	-
TGTGCCAGCAGCTTACGACAGGGAACGAGCAATCAGCCCCAGCATTTT	CASSLRQGTSNQPQHF	TRBJ1-5	TRBD1	TRBV7-9	-
TGTGCCAGCAGTGACTCCGCGGCAGGAGGACAGGGAAGCCACCCTAACTATGGCTACACCTTC	CASSDSAAGGQGSHPNYGYTF	TRBJ1-2	TRBD1	TRBV6-4	-
TGTGCCAGCAGCTTATGGGGTCAGGGGCAAGAGACCCAGTACTTC	CASSLWGQGQETQYF	TRBJ2-5	-	TRBV11-2	once
TGTGCCAGCAGTGGACAGAGCAATCAGCCCCAGCATTTT	CASSGQSNQPQHF	TRBJ1-5	-	TRBV6-1	-
TGTGCCTGGAGTCTGGGGCAGAACACTGAAGCTTTCTTT	CAWSLGQNTEAFF	TRBJ1-1	-	TRBV30	-
TGCGCCAGCAGCTTTTCCGCAACTAATGAAAAACTGTTTTTT	CASSFSATNEKLFF	TRBJ1-4	-	TRBV5-1	-
TGTGCCAGCAGTGACGATAGCAGGGGAAATGGCTACACCTTC	CASSDDSRGNGYTF	TRBJ1-2	-	TRBV6-4	-
TGTGCCAGCAGAGGACAGGGTATCCAGGTGGATGGCTACACCTTC	CASRGQGIQVDGYTF	TRBJ1-2	TRBD1	TRBV2	-
TGCAGCGATAGGGGTGGGTCCTACAATGAGCAGTTCTTC	CSDRGGSYNEQFF	TRBJ2-1	-	TRBV29-1	few